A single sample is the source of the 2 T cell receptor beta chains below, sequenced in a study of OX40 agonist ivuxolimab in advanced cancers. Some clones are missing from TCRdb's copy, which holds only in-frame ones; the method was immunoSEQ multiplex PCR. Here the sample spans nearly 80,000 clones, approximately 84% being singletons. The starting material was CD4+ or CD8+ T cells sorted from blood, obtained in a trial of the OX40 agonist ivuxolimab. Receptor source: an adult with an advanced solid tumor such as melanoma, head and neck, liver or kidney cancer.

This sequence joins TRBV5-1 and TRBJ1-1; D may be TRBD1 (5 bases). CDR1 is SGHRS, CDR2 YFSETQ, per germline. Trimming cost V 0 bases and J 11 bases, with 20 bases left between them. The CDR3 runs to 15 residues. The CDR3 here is CASSLEGRELTMAFF. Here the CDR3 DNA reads TGCGCCAGCAGCTTGGAAGGCAGGGAGTTAACGATGGCTTTCTTT.

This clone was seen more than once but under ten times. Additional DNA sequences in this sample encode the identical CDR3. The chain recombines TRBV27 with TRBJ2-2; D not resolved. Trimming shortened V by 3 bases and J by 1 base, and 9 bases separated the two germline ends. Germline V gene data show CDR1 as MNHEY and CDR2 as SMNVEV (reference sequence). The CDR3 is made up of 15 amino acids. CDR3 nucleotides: TGTGCCAGCAGTTTCTCTACGGGGAACACCGGGGAGCTGTTTTTT. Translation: CASSFSTGNTGELFF.